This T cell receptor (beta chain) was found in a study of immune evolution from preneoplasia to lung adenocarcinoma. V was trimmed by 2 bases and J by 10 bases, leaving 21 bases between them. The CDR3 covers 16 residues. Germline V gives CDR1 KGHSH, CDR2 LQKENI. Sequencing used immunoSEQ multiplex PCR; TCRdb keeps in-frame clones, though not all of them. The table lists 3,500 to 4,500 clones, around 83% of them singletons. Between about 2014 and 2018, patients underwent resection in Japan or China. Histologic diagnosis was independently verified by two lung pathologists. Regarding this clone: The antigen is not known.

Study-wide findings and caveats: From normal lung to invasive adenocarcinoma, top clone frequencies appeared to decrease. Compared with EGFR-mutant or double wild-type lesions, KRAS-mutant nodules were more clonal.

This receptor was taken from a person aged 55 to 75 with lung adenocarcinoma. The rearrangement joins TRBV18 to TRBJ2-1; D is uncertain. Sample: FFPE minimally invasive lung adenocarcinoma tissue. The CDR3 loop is CASSPGRAQQAREQFF. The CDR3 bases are TGTGCCAGCTCACCAGGCCGGGCCCAGCAGGCCCGGGAGCAGTTCTTC.